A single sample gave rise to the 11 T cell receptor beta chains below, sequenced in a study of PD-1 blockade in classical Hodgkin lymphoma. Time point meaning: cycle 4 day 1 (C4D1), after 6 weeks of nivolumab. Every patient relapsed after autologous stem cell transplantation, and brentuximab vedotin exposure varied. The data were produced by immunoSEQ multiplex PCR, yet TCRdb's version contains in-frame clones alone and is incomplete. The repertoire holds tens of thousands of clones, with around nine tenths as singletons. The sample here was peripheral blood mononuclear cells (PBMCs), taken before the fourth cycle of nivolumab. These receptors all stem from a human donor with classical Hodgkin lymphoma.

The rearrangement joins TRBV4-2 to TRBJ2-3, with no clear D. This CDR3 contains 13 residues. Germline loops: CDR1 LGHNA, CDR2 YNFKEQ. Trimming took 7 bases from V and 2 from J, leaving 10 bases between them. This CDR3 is CASTPRDTDTQYF. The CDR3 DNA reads TGTGCCAGCACCCCGAGAGACACAGATACGCAGTATTTT.

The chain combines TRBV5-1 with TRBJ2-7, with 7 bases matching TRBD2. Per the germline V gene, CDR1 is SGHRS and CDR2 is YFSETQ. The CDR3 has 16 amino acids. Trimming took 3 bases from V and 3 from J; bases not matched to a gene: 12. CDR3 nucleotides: TGCGCCAGCAGCTCCCTCCGAGTGGGAGGGAACTACGAGCAGTACTTC. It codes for CASSSLRVGGNYEQYF.

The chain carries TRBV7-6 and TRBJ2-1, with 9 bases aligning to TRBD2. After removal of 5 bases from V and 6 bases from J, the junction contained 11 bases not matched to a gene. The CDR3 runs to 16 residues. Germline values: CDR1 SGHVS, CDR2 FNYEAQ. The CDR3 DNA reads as TGTGCCAGCAGCCTAGGAGGCGGGGGGGCCTCCAATGAGCAGTTCTTC. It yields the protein CASSLGGGGASNEQFF.

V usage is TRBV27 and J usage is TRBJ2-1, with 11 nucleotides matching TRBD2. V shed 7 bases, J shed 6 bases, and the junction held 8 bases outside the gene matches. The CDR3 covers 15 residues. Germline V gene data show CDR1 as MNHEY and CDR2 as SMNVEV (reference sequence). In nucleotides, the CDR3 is TGTGCCAGCACCATGTTAGCGGGAGGGCCCAATGAGCAGTTCTTC. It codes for CASTMLAGGPNEQFF.

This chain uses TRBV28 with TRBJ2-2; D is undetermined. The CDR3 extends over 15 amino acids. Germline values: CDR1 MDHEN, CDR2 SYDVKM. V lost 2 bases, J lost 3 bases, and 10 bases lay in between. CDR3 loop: CASSLPDTYTGELFF. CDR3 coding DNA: TGTGCCAGCAGTTTACCCGATACCTACACCGGGGAGCTGTTTTTT. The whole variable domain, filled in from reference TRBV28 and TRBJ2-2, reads DVKVTQSSRYLVKRTGEKVFLECVQDMDHENMFWYRQDPGLGLRLIYFSYDVKMKEKGDIPEGYSVSREKKERFSLILESASTNQTSMYLCASSLPDTYTGELFFGEGSRLTVL.

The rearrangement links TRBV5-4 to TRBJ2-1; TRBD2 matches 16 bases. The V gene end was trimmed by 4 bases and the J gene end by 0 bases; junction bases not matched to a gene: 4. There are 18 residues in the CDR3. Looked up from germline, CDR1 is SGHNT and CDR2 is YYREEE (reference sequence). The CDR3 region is CASSPGLAGGSSYNEQFF. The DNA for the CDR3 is TGTGCCAGCAGCCCGGGACTAGCGGGGGGGAGCTCCTACAATGAGCAGTTCTTC.

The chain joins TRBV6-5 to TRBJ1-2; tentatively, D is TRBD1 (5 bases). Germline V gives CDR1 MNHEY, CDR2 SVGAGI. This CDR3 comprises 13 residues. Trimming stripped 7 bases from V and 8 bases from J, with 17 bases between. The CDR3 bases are TGTGCCAGCATCCCGGGACCGCTGTCGGGCTACACCTTC. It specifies CASIPGPLSGYTF.

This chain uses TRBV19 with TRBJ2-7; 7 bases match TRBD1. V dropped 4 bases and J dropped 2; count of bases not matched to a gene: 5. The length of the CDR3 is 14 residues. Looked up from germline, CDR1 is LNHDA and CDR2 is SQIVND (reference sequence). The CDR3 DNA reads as TGTGCCAGTAGTAACTCGGGACAGCCCTACGAGCAGTACTTC. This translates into CASSNSGQPYEQYF.

DNA of the CDR3: TGTGCCAGCAGTGATTGGGACAGATCCTACGAGCAGTACTTC. Its translation is CASSDWDRSYEQYF. The chain links TRBV2 to TRBJ2-7; 7 nucleotides align to TRBD1. Germline V gene lookup returns CDR1 SNHLY and CDR2 FYNNEI. The trim removed 3 bases at V and 1 base at J, leaving 3 bases unmatched. CDR3 length: 14 residues.

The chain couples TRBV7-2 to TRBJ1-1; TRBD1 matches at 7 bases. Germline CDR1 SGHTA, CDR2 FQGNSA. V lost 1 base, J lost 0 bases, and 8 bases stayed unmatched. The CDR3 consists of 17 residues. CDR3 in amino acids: CASSLGGTAPMNTEAFF. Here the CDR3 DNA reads TGTGCCAGCAGCTTAGGAGGGACAGCCCCTATGAACACTGAAGCTTTCTTT.

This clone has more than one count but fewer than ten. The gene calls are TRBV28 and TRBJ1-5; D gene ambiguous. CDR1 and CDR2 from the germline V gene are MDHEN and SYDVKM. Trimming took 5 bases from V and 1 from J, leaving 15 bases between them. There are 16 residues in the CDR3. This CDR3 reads CASSTPIRTSNQPQHF. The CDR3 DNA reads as TGTGCCAGCAGTACCCCTATAAGGACGAGCAATCAGCCCCAGCATTTT. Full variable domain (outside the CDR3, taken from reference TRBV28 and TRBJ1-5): DVKVTQSSRYLVKRTGEKVFLECVQDMDHENMFWYRQDPGLGLRLIYFSYDVKMKEKGDIPEGYSVSREKKERFSLILESASTNQTSMYLCASSTPIRTSNQPQHFGDGTRLSIL.